This record concerns one T cell receptor (beta chain) sequence. Antigen: not known. The data stem from a study of T cell responses to AZD1222 COVID-19 vaccine. TCRdb's copy holds only in-frame clones and misses some; the assay was immunoSEQ multiplex PCR. The table lists 100,000 or so clones, more than 75% of them singletons. This CDR3 region has 15 residues. Germline CDR1 SGHNT, CDR2 YYREEE (reference sequence). V lost 4 bases to trimming and J lost 3 bases; unmatched junction nucleotides: 9. Study-level points and caveats: Within unmutated variant regions lay the reported targets of nearly half of spike-specific TCRs. Once two AZD1222 doses were given, Spike-specific TCR breadth and depth went up. There were mostly white British donors and more females than males, and clonal diversity was possibly underestimated.

This clonotype originated in an adult in good health. V gene TRBV5-4 combines with J gene TRBJ2-5, with TRBD1 identical over 7 bases. The specimen comprised peripheral blood, sampled on day 0 of AZD1222 vaccination. The chain's CDR3 is CASSNSQGVKETQYF. Here the CDR3 DNA reads TGTGCCAGCAGCAACTCTCAGGGGGTTAAAGAGACCCAGTACTTC.